The 20 T cell receptor beta chains in this list originate from one sample, sequenced in a study of CD8+ T cells in alopecia areata. Treatment in this sample: oral pan-JAK inhibitor, 5-10 mg twice daily. Extracted RNA was reverse transcribed into cDNA, the sequencing template. The assay was immunoSEQ multiplex PCR, and TCRdb's table has in-frame clones only and misses some. Among 150,000 to 200,000 clones listed, about 71% were seen once. The sample here was CD4+ T cells sorted from blood, taken at week 4, from a patient treated with tofacitinib. Receptors originate from a human donor with alopecia areata.

CDR3: CSVALSGPKTQYF. CDR3 nucleotide sequence: TGCAGCGTGGCCCTATCTGGGCCCAAGACCCAGTACTTC. The gene calls are TRBV29-1 and TRBJ2-5; D uncertain. Germline V CDR1 and CDR2: SQVTM, ANQGSEA. The CDR3 runs 13 residues. Trimming pared 6 bases from V and 6 bases from J, leaving 17 bases between.

The chain recombines TRBV9 with TRBJ2-1; D uncertain. Trimming stripped 1 base from V and 0 bases from J, with 8 bases between. Per the germline V gene, CDR1 is SGDLS and CDR2 is YYNGEE. CDR3 length: 15 residues. The CDR3 here is CASSVRTDSYNEQFF. The CDR3 nucleotides are TGTGCCAGCAGCGTAAGGACCGACTCCTACAATGAGCAGTTCTTC.

This clone was observed a handful of times. V is TRBV29-1 and J is TRBJ1-5; D gene unclear. Trimming shortened V by 3 bases and J by 3 bases, and 9 bases separated the two germline ends. This CDR3 region has 13 residues. Germline-derived CDR1 and CDR2 are SQVTM and ANQGSEA. Here the CDR3 reads CSVEEQPNQPQHF. Here the CDR3 DNA reads TGCAGCGTTGAGGAACAGCCCAATCAGCCCCAGCATTTT.

The CDR3 spells CASSLVSIRGYTF. CDR3 in DNA: TGTGCCAGCAGCTTAGTCTCCATCCGGGGCTACACCTTC. This chain connects TRBV11-2 to TRBJ1-2; D gene unclear. Germline loops: CDR1 SGHAT, CDR2 FQNNGV. Between the trimmed V and J ends, which lost 1 base and 8 bases, there was a span of 11 bases. The length of the CDR3 is 13 residues.

The CDR3 protein is CAWSRDRPLGYTF. CDR3 coding DNA: TGTGCCTGGTCCCGGGACAGGCCCCTGGGCTACACCTTC. V is TRBV30 and J is TRBJ1-2, with 8 bases aligning to TRBD1. CDR1 and CDR2 from the germline V gene are GTSNPN and SVGIG (reference sequence). This CDR3 has 13 amino acids. The trim removed 5 bases at V and 8 bases at J, leaving 10 bases unmatched.

V gene TRBV7-2 combines with J gene TRBJ2-3; 9 bases line up with TRBD1. Germline V gives CDR1 SGHTA, CDR2 FQGNSA. The length of the CDR3 is 14 residues. J was trimmed by 4 bases and V by 4 bases; bases with no gene match: 3. The CDR3 loop is CASSWDRVSDTQYF. DNA of the CDR3: TGTGCCAGCAGCTGGGACAGGGTTTCAGATACGCAGTATTTT.

This clone was detected a few times. The chain is built from TRBV27 and TRBJ1-5, with D possibly matching TRBD1 (6 bases). Trimming removed 5 bases at V and 2 bases at J, with 16 bases between. Germline loops: CDR1 MNHEY, CDR2 SMNVEV (reference sequence). The CDR3 contains 16 residues. The CDR3 coding sequence is TGTGCCAGCAGTAAAAGGGGGGGGAGCGGCAATCAGCCCCAGCATTTT. Translated, it gives CASSKRGGSGNQPQHF.

Only a few counts were recorded for this clone. The gene calls are TRBV29-1 and TRBJ2-5; tentatively, D is TRBD2 (6 bases). Per germline, CDR1 SQVTM and CDR2 ANQGSEA. V dropped 4 bases and J dropped 4 bases, with 7 bases sitting between them. The CDR3 runs to 11 residues. CDR3 in amino acids: CSVVEGETQYF. Here the CDR3 DNA reads TGCAGCGTTGTGGAGGGAGAGACCCAGTACTTC. The whole variable domain, filled in from reference TRBV29-1 and TRBJ2-5, reads SAVISQKPSRDICQRGTSLTIQCQVDSQVTMMFWYRQQPGQSLTLIATANQGSEATYESGFVIDKFPISRPNLTFSTLTVSNMSPEDSSIYLCSVVEGETQYFGPGTRLLVL.

V usage is TRBV12-5 and J usage is TRBJ2-5; 8 nucleotides match TRBD1. The V segment lost 3 bases and the J segment 4 bases; nucleotides outside the gene matches: 7. The CDR3 totals 15 residues. Per the germline V gene, CDR1 is LGHNT and CDR2 is FRNRAP. CDR3: CASGFGQGEGETQYF. CDR3 nucleotides: TGTGCTAGTGGTTTTGGACAGGGTGAGGGAGAGACCCAGTACTTC.

Notes on this clone: Different DNA sequences within this sample yield the same CDR3. The chain carries TRBV27 and TRBJ1-6, with 7 bases lining up with TRBD1. V shed 3 bases, J shed 7 bases, and the junction held 3 bases outside the gene matches. Germline loops: CDR1 MNHEY, CDR2 SMNVEV (reference sequence). The CDR3 is 14 amino acids. CDR3 nucleotides: TGTGCCAGCAGTTTTAGACAGGGCAATTCACCCCTCCACTTT. Amino acids: CASSFRQGNSPLHF.

The chain is built from TRBV7-9 and TRBJ2-1; D is ambiguous. The V gene lost 4 bases and the J gene lost 5 bases, with 12 bases spanning the gap. Germline CDR1 SEHNR, CDR2 FQNEAQ (reference sequence). This CDR3 has 14 residues. CDR3 residues: CASSSTLPNNEQFF. CDR3 in DNA: TGTGCCAGCAGCTCGACATTGCCTAACAATGAGCAGTTCTTC.

This clone came up once. The rearrangement joins TRBV6-5 to TRBJ2-5; 7 bases fit TRBD2. With 1 base clipped from V and 5 bases from J, the junction kept 4 bases outside the gene matches. The CDR3 is 14 amino acids. CDR1 and CDR2 (germline): MNHEY, SVGAGI. The CDR3 DNA reads as TGTGCCAGCAGTTACTGGACTAGTGGGGAGACCCAGTACTTC. Encoded protein: CASSYWTSGETQYF.

This clone has a single count. This chain joins TRBV30 and TRBJ2-7, with D perhaps TRBD1 or TRBD2 (6 bases each). V was clipped by 4 bases and J by 3 bases, with 16 bases between them. CDR1 and CDR2 from the germline V gene are GTSNPN and SVGIG (reference sequence). The CDR3 runs to 14 residues. CDR3 loop: CAWKTPGAGYEQYF. CDR3 sequence (DNA): TGTGCCTGGAAAACCCCGGGGGCAGGCTACGAGCAGTACTTC. Variable domain in full (rest from reference TRBV30 and TRBJ2-7): SQTIHQWPATLVQPVGSPLSLECTVEGTSNPNLYWYRQAAGRGLQLLFYSVGIGQISSEVPQNLSASRPQDRQFILSSKKLLLSDSGFYLCAWKTPGAGYEQYFGPGTRLTVT.

This chain links TRBV7-2 with TRBJ1-5; D gene ambiguous. The CDR3 covers 13 residues. Germline CDR1 SGHTA, CDR2 FQGNSA. V was trimmed by 3 bases and J by 5 bases, leaving 8 bases between them. The CDR3 sequence: CASSFRGDQPQHF. CDR3 DNA sequence: TGTGCCAGCAGCTTTCGCGGGGATCAGCCCCAGCATTTT.

This chain connects TRBV30 to TRBJ2-7, with D unclear. Germline V gene lookup returns CDR1 GTSNPN and CDR2 SVGIG (reference sequence). The CDR3 has 13 amino acids. Trimming pared 4 bases from V and 5 bases from J, leaving 15 bases between. This CDR3 reads CAWTQGVPHEQYF. The CDR3 coding sequence is TGTGCCTGGACCCAAGGCGTTCCTCACGAGCAGTACTTC. Using reference TRBV30 and TRBJ2-7 for the parts outside the CDR3, the full variable domain is SQTIHQWPATLVQPVGSPLSLECTVEGTSNPNLYWYRQAAGRGLQLLFYSVGIGQISSEVPQNLSASRPQDRQFILSSKKLLLSDSGFYLCAWTQGVPHEQYFGPGTRLTVT.

This clone has at least ten counts. The chain uses TRBV5-6 and TRBJ1-6, with TRBD1 identical over 9 bases. Per germline, CDR1 SGHDT and CDR2 YYEEEE. V shed 4 bases, J shed 14 bases, and the junction held 4 bases outside the gene matches. This CDR3 is 12 amino acids long. The CDR3 here is CASSGTGRALHF. The CDR3 nucleotides are TGTGCCAGCAGCGGGACAGGGCGAGCCCTCCACTTT.

The chain couples TRBV5-1 to TRBJ1-2; TRBD1 aligns across 7 bases. J was trimmed by 4 bases and V by 4 bases; bases with no gene match: 7. Germline CDR1 reads SGHRS; CDR2 reads YFSETQ. This CDR3 spans 14 amino acids. The CDR3 sequence: CASSREGQSYGYTF. CDR3 DNA: TGCGCCAGCAGCCGGGAGGGACAGTCCTATGGCTACACCTTC.

This rearrangement joins TRBV6-1 to TRBJ2-2; no definite D call. V lost 4 bases, J lost 3 bases, and 9 bases lay in between. The CDR3 extends over 14 amino acids. The V gene's germline CDR1 is MNHNS and CDR2 SASEGT. This CDR3 reads CASSGSHHTGELFF. The CDR3 DNA is TGTGCCAGCAGTGGGTCGCACCACACCGGGGAGCTGTTTTTT.

The chain has TRBV15 and TRBJ1-5; D uncertain. The CDR3 runs to 15 residues. The ends were cut back, 0 bases at V and 0 bases at J, with 6 bases in the middle. CDR1 and CDR2 from the germline V gene are LNHNV and YYDKDF (reference sequence). This CDR3 is CATSRDGFSNQPQHF. CDR3 nucleotide sequence: TGTGCCACCAGCAGAGATGGGTTTAGCAATCAGCCCCAGCATTTT.

The chain recombines TRBV30 with TRBJ1-2, with D possibly TRBD1 on 6 matching bases. Germline V gene sequence: CDR1 GTSNPN, CDR2 SVGIG (reference sequence). V lost 5 bases, J lost 4 bases, and 20 bases lay in between. CDR3 size: 15 residues. This chain's CDR3 is CAWWGGDSTTYGYTF. The CDR3 nucleotides are TGTGCCTGGTGGGGGGGCGACAGTACAACCTATGGCTACACCTTC.